This TCR beta chain is from a study of T cells after yellow fever vaccination. With 4 bases removed from V and 8 bases from J, the gap between germline ends came to 5 bases. Looked up from germline, CDR1 is SGHNT and CDR2 is YENEEA. This CDR3 is 10 amino acids long. TCRdb passed the 5' RACE reads through MiXCR, listing each CDR3 protein once. In the table there are some 670,000 distinct CDR3 sequences, 9% to 15% of which are singletons. This clonotype was found a few times. The starting material was PBMCs, obtained on the day of the yellow fever booster vaccination. The genes are TRBV11-3 and TRBJ1-1; D is unresolved. This receptor was obtained from a man in his thirties or forties who received the YFV17D yellow fever vaccine. The DNA of the CDR3 is TGTGCCAGCAGCTCCCGGGAAGCTTTCTTT. It translates to CASSSREAFF.